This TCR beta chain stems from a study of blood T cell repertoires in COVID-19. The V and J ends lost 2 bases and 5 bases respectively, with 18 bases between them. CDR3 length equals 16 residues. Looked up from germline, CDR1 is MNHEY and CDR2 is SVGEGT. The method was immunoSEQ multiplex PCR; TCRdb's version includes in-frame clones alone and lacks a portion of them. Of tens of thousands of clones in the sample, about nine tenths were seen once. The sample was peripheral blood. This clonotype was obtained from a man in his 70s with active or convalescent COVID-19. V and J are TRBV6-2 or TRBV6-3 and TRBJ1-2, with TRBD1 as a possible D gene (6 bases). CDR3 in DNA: TGTGCCAGCAGTTACCCGCCGGTGGCAGGGGTTTATGGCTACACCTTC. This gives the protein CASSYPPVAGVYGYTF.